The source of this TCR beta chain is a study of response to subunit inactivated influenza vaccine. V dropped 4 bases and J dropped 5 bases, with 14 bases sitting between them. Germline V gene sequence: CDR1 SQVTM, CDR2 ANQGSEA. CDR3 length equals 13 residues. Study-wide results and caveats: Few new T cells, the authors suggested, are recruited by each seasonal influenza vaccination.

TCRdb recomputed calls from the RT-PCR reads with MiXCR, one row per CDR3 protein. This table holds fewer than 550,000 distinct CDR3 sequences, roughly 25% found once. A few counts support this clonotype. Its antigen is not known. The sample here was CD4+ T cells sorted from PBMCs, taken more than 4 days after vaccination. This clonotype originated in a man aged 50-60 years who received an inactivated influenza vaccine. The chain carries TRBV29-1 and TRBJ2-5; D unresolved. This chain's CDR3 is CSVVEHLGETQYF. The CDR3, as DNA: TGCAGCGTTGTCGAACACCTGGGGGAGACCCAGTACTTC.